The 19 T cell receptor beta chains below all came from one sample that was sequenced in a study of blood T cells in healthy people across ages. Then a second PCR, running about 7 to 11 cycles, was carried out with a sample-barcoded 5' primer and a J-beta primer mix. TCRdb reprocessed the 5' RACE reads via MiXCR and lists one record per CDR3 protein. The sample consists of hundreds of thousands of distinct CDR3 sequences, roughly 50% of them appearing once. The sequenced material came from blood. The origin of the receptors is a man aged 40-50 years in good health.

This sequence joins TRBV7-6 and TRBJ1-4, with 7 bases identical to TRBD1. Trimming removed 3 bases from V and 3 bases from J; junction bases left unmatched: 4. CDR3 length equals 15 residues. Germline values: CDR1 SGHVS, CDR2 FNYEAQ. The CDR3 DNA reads TGTGCCAGCAGCTTGCAGACAGGGTCTAATGAAAAACTGTTTTTT. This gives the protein CASSLQTGSNEKLFF.

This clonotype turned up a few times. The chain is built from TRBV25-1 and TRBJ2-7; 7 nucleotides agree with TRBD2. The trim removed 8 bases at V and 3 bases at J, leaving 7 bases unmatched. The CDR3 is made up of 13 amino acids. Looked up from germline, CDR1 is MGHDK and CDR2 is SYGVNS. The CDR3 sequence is CASSGRGDYEQYF. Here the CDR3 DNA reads TGTGCCAGCTCCGGTCGGGGGGACTACGAGCAGTACTTC.

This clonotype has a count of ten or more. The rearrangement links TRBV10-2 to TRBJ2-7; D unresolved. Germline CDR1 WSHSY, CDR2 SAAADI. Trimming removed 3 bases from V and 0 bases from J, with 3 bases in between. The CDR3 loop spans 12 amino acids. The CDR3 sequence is CASSESSYEQYF. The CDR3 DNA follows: TGCGCCAGCAGTGAAAGCTCCTACGAGCAGTACTTC.

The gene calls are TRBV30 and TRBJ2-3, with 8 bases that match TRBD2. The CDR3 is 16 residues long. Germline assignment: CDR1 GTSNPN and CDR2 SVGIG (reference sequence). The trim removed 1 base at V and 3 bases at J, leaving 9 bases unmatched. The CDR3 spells CAWSDMAGGRTDTQYF. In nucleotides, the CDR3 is TGTGCCTGGAGTGACATGGCGGGGGGTAGGACAGATACGCAGTATTTT. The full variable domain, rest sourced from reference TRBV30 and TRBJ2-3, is SQTIHQWPATLVQPVGSPLSLECTVEGTSNPNLYWYRQAAGRGLQLLFYSVGIGQISSEVPQNLSASRPQDRQFILSSKKLLLSDSGFYLCAWSDMAGGRTDTQYFGPGTRLTVL.

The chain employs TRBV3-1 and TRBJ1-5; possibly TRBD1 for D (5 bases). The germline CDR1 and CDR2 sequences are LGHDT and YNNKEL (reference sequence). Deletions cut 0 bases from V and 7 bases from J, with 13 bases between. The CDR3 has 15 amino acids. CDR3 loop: CASSQDIQGGQPQHF. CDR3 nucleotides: TGTGCCAGCAGCCAAGATATTCAGGGAGGCCAGCCCCAGCATTTT.

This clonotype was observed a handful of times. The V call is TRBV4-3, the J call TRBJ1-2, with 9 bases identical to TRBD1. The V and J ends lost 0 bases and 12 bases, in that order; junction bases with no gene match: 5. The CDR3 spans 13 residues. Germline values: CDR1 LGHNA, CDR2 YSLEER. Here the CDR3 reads CASSQDSDRGHTF. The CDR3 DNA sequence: TGCGCCAGCAGCCAAGACTCGGACAGGGGCCACACCTTC.

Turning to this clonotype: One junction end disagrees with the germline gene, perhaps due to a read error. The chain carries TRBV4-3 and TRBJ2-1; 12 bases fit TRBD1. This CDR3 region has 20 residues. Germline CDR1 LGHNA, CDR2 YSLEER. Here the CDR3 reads CASSQASGTGGATSYNEQFF. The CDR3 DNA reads TGCGCCAGTAGCCAAGCCTCCGGGACAGGGGGCGCGACTAGCTACAATGAGCAGTTCTTC.

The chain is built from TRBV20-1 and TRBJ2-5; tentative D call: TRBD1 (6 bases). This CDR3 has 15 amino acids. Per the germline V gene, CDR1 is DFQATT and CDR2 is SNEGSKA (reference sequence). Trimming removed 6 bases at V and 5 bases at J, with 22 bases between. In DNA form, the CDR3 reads TGCAGTGCCCCTAGGTCCAGGGGATCGATGGAGACCCAGTACTTC. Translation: CSAPRSRGSMETQYF.

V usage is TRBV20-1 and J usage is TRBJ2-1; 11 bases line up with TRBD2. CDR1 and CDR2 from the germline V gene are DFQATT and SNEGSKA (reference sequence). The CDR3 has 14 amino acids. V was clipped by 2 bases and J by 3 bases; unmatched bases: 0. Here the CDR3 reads CSARTSGGYNEQFF. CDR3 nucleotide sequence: TGCAGTGCTAGAACTAGCGGGGGCTACAATGAGCAGTTCTTC.

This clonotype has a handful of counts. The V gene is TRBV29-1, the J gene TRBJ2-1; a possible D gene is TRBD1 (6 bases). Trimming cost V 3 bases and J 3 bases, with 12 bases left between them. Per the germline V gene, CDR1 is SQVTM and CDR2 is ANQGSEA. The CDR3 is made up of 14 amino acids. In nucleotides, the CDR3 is TGCAGCGTTGATTTGGACAGAAACTACAATGAGCAGTTCTTC. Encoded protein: CSVDLDRNYNEQFF.

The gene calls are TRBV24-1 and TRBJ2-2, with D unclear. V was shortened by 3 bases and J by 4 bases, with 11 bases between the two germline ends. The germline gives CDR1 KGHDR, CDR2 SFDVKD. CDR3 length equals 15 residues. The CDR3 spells CATSDPAAGTGELFF. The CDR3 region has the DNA TGTGCCACCAGTGATCCGGCGGCCGGCACCGGGGAGCTGTTTTTT.

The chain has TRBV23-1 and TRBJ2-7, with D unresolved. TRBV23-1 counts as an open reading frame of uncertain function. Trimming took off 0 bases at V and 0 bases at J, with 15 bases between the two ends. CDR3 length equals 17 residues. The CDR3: CASSQSPGPISSYEQYF. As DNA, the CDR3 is TGCGCCAGCAGTCAATCGCCCGGACCGATTAGCTCCTACGAGCAGTACTTC.

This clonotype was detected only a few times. CDR3 sequence reads: CATSRDALRTDTQYF. CDR3 coding DNA: TGTGCCACCAGCAGAGATGCCCTCCGAACAGATACGCAGTATTTT. The chain joins TRBV15 to TRBJ2-3; no firm D call. This CDR3 is built from 15 residues. Germline CDR1 LNHNV, CDR2 YYDKDF (reference sequence). The V and J ends lost 0 bases and 3 bases respectively, with 10 bases between them. Supplemented by reference TRBV15 and TRBJ2-3, the full variable domain reads DAMVIQNPRYQVTQFGKPVTLSCSQTLNHNVMYWYQQKSSQAPKLLFHYYDKDFNNEADTPDNFQSRRPNTSFCFLDIRSPGLGDTAMYLCATSRDALRTDTQYFGPGTRLTVL.

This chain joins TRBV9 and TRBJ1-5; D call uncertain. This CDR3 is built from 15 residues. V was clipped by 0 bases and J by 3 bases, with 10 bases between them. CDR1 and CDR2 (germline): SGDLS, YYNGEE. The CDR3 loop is CASSVEGRINQPQHF. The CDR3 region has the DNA TGTGCCAGCAGCGTAGAAGGACGGATCAATCAGCCCCAGCATTTT. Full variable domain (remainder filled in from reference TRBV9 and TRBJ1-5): DSGVTQTPKHLITATGQRVTLRCSPRSGDLSVYWYQQSLDQGLQFLIQYYNGEERAKGNILERFSAQQFPDLHSELNLSSLELGDSALYFCASSVEGRINQPQHFGDGTRLSIL.

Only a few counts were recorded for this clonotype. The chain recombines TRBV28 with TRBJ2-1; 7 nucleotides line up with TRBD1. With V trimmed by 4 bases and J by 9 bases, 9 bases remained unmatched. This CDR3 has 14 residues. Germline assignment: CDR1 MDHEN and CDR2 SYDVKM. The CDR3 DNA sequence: TGTGCCAGCAGTTGGCGACAGGGTGATGGTGAGCAGTTCTTC. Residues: CASSWRQGDGEQFF.

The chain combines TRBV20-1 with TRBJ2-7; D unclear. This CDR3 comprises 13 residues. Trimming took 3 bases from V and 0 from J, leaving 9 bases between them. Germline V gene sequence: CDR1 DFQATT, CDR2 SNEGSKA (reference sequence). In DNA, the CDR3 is TGCAGTGCTAGGGCAAGAAGCTCCTACGAGCAGTACTTC. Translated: CSARARSSYEQYF.

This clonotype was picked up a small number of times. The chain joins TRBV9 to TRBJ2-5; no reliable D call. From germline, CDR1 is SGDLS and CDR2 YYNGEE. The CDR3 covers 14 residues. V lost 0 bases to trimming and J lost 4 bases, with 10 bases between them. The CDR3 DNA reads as TGTGCCAGCAGCGTAGATGAGGTGCTAGAGACCCAGTACTTC. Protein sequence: CASSVDEVLETQYF.

The CDR3: CASSQTDSGLAIHEQYF. The CDR3 DNA reads as TGCGCCAGCAGCCAAACGGACAGTGGGCTAGCGATCCACGAGCAGTACTTC. The rearrangement joins TRBV4-3 to TRBJ2-7, with D tentatively TRBD1 or TRBD2 (6 bases each). The CDR3 covers 17 residues. Germline CDR1 reads LGHNA; CDR2 reads YSLEER. Deletions cut 2 bases from V and 5 bases from J, with 22 bases between.

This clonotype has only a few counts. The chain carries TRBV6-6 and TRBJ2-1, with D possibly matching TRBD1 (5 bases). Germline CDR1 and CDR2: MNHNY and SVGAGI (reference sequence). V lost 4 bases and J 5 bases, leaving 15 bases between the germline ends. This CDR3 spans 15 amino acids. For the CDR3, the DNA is TGTGCCAGCAGTTCCAACCTAAGGGGTCACAATGAGCAGTTCTTC. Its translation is CASSSNLRGHNEQFF.